The sequence of this TCR beta chain was determined in a study of CD8+CD57+ T cells in acquired aplastic anemia. Study-level background: Isolated CD4+ and CD8+ cells, once sorted, yielded DNA averaging roughly 3.4 ug. Study-wide results and caveats: Levels of CD8+ Simpson's diversity were not significantly distinct in patients versus controls. Researchers report that about 28 CD8+ CDR3 sequences appeared in both patients and controls.

Previously, flow cytometry had revealed CD8+CD57+ cell expansion in the patients chosen for sequencing. Severe acquired aplastic anemia affected all patients. Comment on this clonotype: Antigen unknown.

CDR3 and TCR beta VDJ profiling relied on genomic DNA as the template. A single record per CDR3 protein comes from TCRdb applying MiXCR to the reads. The sample has 200,000 to 300,000 distinct CDR3 sequences; about 80% are singletons. V lost 4 bases and J lost 1, with 12 bases in between. Germline V gene sequence: CDR1 SEHNR, CDR2 FQNEAQ (reference sequence). The CDR3 runs to 15 residues. The chain recombines TRBV7-9 with TRBJ2-3; TRBD2 might be the D (6 bases). This clonotype was obtained from a human donor with aplastic anemia. The source material was sorted CD4+, CD8+, or CD8+CD57+ T cells (not recorded which) from PBMCs. The CDR3 nucleotides read TGTGCCAGCAGCTACGGGGGTGTTGGCACAGATACGCAGTATTTT. This encodes CASSYGGVGTDTQYF.